The sequence of this TCR beta chain was determined in a study of cytomegalovirus exposure and HLA in healthy donors. Whole-study findings and limits: Rarity held for most TCR sequences, but there were some public TCRs that occurred in many donors.

The PCR contained 60 Vbeta and 13 Jbeta primers. TCRdb's copy holds only in-frame clones and misses some; the assay was immunoSEQ multiplex PCR. The sample records about 200,000 clones, around 86% being singletons. Concerning this clone: Its matching antigen is unknown.

This CDR3 is built from 16 residues. V was pared by 0 bases and J by 1 base, with 14 bases between. In germline, CDR1 is SGDLS, CDR2 YYNGEE. This chain connects TRBV9 to TRBJ2-7, with D possibly TRBD1 on 5 matching bases. Sequencing input: PBMCs. This TCR was sampled from a man aged 25 to 40 in good health and CMV-seronegative. The CDR3 region has the DNA TGTGCCAGCAGCGTAGCCCCGGACACGTTTTCCTACGAGCAGTACTTC. Protein sequence: CASSVAPDTFSYEQYF.